This T cell receptor (beta chain) was identified in a study of B cell selection in AIRE deficiency. Findings of the study overall: Of some 4,000 shared Treg TCRbeta sequences, roughly 33% were healthy-only, just under 9.5% patient-only. Healthy Tconv contained around two fifths of shared healthy Treg sequences; only TCRbeta sequenced.

The CDR3 has 15 residues. The germline V gene encodes CDR1 ENHRY and CDR2 SYGVKD. Trimming shortened V by 10 bases and J by 2 bases, and 18 bases separated the two germline ends. CD4+CD127+ cells were sorted as the conventional CD4 T cells. This clone was picked up a small number of times. Its antigen remains unidentified. Original analysis: About 9.9x10^4 patient and some 140,000 healthy donor in-frame TCRbeta sequences came from conventional T cells. This table comes from immunoSEQ multiplex PCR, and its TCRdb copy is limited to in-frame clones, with some not included. From that table come the V and J calls and clone size; the DNA was used to work out D and trimming. The sample records some 25,000 clones, 95% to 98% being singletons.

The receptor's source is a human donor in good health. The rearrangement joins TRBV10-3 to TRBJ1-3; D might be TRBD1 (5 bases). The sample comprised CD4+CD127+ conventional T cells sorted from PBMCs. This chain's CDR3 is CATHGTGNPGNTIYF. The CDR3 region has the DNA TGTGCCACGCACGGGACGGGTAACCCTGGAAACACCATATATTTT.